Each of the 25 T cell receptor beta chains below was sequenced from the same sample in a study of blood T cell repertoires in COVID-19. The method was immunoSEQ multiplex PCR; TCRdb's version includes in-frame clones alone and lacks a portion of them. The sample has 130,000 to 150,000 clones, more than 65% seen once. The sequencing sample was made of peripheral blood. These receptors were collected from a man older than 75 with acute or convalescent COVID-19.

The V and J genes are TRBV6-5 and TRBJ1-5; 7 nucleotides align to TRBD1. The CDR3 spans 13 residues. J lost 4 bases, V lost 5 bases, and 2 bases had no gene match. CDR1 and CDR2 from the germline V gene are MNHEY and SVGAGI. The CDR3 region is CASSKDRNQPQHF. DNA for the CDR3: TGTGCCAGCAGTAAGGACAGGAATCAGCCCCAGCATTTT.

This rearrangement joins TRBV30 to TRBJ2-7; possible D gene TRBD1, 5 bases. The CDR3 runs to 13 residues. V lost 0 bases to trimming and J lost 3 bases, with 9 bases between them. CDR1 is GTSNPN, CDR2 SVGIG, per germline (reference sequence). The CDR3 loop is CAWSVGAVYEQYF. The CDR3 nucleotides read TGTGCCTGGAGTGTAGGGGCGGTCTACGAGCAGTACTTC.

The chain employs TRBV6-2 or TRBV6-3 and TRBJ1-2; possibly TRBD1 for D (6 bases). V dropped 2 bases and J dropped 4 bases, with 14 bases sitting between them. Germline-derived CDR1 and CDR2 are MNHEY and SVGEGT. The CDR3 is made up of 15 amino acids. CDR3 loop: CASSYLGQGSYGYTF. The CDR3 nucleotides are TGTGCCAGCAGTTACCTGGGCCAGGGGTCCTATGGCTACACCTTC.

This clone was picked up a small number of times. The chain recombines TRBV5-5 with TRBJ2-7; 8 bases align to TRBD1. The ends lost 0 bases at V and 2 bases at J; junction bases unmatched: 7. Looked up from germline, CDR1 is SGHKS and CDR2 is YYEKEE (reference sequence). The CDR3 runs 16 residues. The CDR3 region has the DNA TGTGCCAGCAGCTTGGGGACAGGGCTCTTAACCTACGAGCAGTACTTC. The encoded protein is CASSLGTGLLTYEQYF.

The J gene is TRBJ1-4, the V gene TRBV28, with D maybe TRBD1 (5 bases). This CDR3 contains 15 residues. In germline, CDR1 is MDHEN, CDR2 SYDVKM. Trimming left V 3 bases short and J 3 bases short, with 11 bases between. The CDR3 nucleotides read TGTGCCAGCAGTTTGTTGGGGGGGGCTAATGAAAAACTGTTTTTT. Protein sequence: CASSLLGGANEKLFF.

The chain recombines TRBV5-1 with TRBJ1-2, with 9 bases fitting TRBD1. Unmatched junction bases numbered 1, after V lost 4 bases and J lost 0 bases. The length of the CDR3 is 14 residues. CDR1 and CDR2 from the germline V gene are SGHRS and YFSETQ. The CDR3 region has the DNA TGCGCCAGCAGCGGGACAGGGACTAACTATGGCTACACCTTC. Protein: CASSGTGTNYGYTF.

The DNA of the CDR3 is TGTGCCAGCAGGACCGGACAGGGGGCGTTGTCGGGTGGCTACACCTTC. Translated, it gives CASRTGQGALSGGYTF. This sequence joins TRBV28 and TRBJ1-2; the match to TRBD1 covers 11 bases. CDR1 MDHEN and CDR2 SYDVKM come from the germline V gene. The junction had 13 bases not matched to a gene; V was cut back by 6 bases and J by 7 bases. The CDR3 sequence is 16 residues long.

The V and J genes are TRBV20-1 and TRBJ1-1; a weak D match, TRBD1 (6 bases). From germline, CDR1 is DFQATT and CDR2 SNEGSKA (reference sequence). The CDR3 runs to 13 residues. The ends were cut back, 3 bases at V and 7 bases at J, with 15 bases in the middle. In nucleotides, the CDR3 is TGCAGTGCTAGTCCGACAGGTCGGCTTGAAGCTTTCTTT. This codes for CSASPTGRLEAFF.

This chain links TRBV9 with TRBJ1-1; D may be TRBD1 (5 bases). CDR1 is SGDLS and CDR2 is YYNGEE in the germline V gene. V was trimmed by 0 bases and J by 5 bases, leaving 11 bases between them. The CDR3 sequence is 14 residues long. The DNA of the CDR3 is TGTGCCAGCAGCGTAGTTCAGGGAGGGACTGAAGCTTTCTTT. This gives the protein CASSVVQGGTEAFF.

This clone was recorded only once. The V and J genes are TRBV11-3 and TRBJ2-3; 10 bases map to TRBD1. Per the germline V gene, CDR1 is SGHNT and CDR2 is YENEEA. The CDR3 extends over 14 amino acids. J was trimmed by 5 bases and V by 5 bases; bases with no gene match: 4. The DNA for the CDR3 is TGTGCCAGCAGCCCGGACAGGGGGGGAGATACGCAGTATTTT. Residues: CASSPDRGGDTQYF.

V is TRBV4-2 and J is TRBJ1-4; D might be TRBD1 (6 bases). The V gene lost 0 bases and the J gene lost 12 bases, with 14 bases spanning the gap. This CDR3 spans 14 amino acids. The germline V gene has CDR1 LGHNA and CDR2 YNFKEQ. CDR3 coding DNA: TGTGCCAGCAGCCAAGAAACCCGGGACAATCAACTGTTTTTT. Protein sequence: CASSQETRDNQLFF.

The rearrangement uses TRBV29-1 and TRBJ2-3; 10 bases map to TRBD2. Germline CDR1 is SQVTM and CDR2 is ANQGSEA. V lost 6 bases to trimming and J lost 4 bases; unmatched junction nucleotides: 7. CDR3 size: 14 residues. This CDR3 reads CSVRKRGGSDTQYF. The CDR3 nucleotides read TGCAGCGTACGAAAGCGGGGGGGCTCAGATACGCAGTATTTT.

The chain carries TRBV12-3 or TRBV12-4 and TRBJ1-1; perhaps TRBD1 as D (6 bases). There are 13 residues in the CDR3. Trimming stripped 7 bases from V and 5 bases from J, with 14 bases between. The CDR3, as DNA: TGTGCCAGCAACGCAGGGGCTAGGACTGAAGCTTTCTTT. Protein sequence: CASNAGARTEAFF.

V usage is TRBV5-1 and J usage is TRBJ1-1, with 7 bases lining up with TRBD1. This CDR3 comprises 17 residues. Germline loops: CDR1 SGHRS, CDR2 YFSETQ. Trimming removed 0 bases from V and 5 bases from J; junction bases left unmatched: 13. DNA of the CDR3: TGCGCCAGCAGCTTGGCCGTGGGCAGGGGGTTGGGGACTGAAGCTTTCTTT. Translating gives CASSLAVGRGLGTEAFF.

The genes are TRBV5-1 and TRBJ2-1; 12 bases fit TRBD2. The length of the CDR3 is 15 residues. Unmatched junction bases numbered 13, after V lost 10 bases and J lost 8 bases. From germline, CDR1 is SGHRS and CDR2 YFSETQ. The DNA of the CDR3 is TGCGCCCGCGGCCTAGCGGGGGGGCGTGGGGATGAGCAGTTCTTC. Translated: CARGLAGGRGDEQFF.

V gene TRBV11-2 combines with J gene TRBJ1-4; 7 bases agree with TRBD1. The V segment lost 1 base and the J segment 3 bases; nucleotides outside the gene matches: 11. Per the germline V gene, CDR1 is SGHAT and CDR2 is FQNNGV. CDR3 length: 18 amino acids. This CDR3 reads CASSLAQGVVIPNEKLFF. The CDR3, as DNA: TGTGCCAGCAGCTTAGCCCAGGGGGTAGTTATACCTAATGAAAAACTGTTTTTT.

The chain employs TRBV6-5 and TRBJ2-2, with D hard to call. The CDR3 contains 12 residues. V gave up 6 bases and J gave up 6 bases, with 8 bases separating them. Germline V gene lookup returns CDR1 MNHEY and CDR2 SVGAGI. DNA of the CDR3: TGTGCCAGCAGACCGGGTGCCGGGGAGCTGTTTTTT. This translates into CASRPGAGELFF.

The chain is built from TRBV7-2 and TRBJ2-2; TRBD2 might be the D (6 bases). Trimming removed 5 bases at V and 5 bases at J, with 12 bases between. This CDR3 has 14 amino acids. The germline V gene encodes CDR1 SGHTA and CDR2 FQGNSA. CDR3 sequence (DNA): TGTGCCAGCAGCAGCGGGCGGGCAACCGGGGAGCTGTTTTTT. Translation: CASSSGRATGELFF.

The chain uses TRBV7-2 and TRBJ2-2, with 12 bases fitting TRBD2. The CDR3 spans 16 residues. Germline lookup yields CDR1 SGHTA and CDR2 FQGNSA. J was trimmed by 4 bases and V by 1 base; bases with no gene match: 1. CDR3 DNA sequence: TGTGCCAGCAGCTTAGGACTAGCGGGGGCCACCGGGGAGCTGTTTTTT. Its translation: CASSLGLAGATGELFF. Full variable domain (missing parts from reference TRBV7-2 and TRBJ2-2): GAGVSQSPSNKVTEKGKDVELRCDPISGHTALYWYRQSLGQGLEFLIYFQGNSAPDKSGLPSDRFSAERTGGSVSTLTIQRTQQEDSAVYLCASSLGLAGATGELFFGEGSRLTVL.

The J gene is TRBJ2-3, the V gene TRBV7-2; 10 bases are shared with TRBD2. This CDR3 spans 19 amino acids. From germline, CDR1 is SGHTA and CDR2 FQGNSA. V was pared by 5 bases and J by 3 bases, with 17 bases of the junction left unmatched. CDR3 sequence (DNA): TGTGCCAGCAGCGTAAGAGCGGGGGGGCCGTTCGAGGAGACAGATACGCAGTATTTT. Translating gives CASSVRAGGPFEETDTQYF.

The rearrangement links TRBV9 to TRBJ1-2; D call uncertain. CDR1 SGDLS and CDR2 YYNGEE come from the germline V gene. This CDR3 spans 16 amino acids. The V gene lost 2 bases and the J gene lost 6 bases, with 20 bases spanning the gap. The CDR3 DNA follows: TGTGCCAGCAGCGTTAAGGAGGGCTCCCTTTATAATGGCTACACCTTC. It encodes CASSVKEGSLYNGYTF.

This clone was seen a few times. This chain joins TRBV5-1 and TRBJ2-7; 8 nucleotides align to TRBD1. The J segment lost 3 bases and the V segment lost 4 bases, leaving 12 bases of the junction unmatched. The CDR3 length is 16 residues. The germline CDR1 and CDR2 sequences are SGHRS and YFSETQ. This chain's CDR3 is CASSKNGQGHVYEQYF. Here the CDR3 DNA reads TGCGCCAGCAGCAAGAACGGACAGGGTCACGTCTACGAGCAGTACTTC. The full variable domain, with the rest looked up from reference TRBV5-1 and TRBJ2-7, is KAGVTQTPRYLIKTRGQQVTLSCSPISGHRSVSWYQQTPGQGLQFLFEYFSETQRNKGNFPGRFSGRQFSNSRSEMNVSTLELGDSALYLCASSKNGQGHVYEQYFGPGTRLTVT.

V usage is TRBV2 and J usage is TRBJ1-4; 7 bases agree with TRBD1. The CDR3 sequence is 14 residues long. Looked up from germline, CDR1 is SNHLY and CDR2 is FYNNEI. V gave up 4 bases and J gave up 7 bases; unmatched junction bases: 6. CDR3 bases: TGTGCCAGCAGTGGGACAGGAAAGGCTGAAAAACTGTTTTTT. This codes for CASSGTGKAEKLFF.

The DNA for the CDR3 is TGTGCCAGCAGCTTAGTAGGTTCTCCGGGTCAGCCCCAGCATTTT. As protein: CASSLVGSPGQPQHF. This chain links TRBV7-8 with TRBJ1-5; no reliable D call. V was trimmed by 1 base and J by 6 bases, leaving 13 bases between them. The CDR3 totals 15 residues. The germline V gene encodes CDR1 SGHVS and CDR2 FQNEAQ.

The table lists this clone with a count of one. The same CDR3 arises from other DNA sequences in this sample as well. CDR3 protein: CASSPDRDQPQHF. The CDR3 nucleotides read TGCGCCAGCAGCCCGGACAGGGATCAGCCCCAGCATTTT. V and J are TRBV5-1 and TRBJ1-5, with 8 bases fitting TRBD1. Germline V gene data show CDR1 as SGHRS and CDR2 as YFSETQ. CDR3 size: 13 residues. V shed 4 bases, J shed 5 bases, and the junction held 2 bases outside the gene matches.